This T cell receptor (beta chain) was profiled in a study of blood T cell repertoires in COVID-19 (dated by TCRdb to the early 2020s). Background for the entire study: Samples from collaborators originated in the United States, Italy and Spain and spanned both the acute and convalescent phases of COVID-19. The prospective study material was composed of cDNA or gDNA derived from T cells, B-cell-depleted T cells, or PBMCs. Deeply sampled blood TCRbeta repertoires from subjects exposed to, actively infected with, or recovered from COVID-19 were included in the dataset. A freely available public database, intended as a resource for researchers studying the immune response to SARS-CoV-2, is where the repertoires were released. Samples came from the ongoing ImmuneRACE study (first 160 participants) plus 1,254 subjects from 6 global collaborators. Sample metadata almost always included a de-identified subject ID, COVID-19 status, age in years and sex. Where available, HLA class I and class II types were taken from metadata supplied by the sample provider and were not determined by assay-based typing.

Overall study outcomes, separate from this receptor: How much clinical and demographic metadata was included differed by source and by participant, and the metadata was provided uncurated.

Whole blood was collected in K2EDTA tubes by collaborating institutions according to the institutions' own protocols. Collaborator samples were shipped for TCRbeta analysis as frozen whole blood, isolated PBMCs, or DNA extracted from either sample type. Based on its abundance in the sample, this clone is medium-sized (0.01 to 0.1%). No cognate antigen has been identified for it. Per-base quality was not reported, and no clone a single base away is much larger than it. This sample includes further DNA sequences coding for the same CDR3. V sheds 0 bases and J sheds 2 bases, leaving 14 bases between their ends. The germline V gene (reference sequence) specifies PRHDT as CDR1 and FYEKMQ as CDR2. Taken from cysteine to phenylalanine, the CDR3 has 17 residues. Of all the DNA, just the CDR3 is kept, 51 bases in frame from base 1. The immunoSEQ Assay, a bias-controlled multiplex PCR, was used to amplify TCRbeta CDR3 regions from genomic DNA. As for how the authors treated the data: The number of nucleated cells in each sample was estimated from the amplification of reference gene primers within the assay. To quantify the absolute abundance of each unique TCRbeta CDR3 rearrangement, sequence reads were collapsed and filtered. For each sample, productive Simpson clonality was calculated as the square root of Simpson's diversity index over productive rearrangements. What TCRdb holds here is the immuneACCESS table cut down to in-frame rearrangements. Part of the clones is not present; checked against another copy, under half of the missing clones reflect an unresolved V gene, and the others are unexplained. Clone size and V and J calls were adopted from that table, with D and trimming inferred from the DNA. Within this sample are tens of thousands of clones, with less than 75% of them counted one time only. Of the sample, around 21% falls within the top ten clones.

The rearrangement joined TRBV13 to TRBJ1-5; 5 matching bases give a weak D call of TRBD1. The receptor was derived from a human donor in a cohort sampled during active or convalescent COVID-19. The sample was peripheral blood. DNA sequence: TGTGCCAGCAGCTTAGGGCCCGGGAGGGGAGGCAATCAGCCCCAGCATTTT. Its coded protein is CASSLGPGRGGNQPQHF.